This T cell receptor (beta chain) was sequenced in a study of vaccination and CD4 T cells after COVID-19. Study-level background: The stimulus for the cells was overlapping spike peptides derived from SARS-CoV-2, HCoV-NL63, HCoV-OC43 and HCoV-229E.

Cultured CD4+ T cell DNA was sequenced using the Oncomine TCR Beta short-read assay. TCRdb analysed the PCR reads with MiXCR anew, one entry per CDR3 protein. The profile shows almost 20,000 distinct CDR3 sequences, roughly half of them singletons. As regards this clonotype: Its antigen is not identified.

Stated treatment: roughly 11-day PBMC culture with coronavirus spike peptide pools or control peptides (ViraFEST assay). The sample taken for sequencing was CD4+ T cells from blood, cultured in vitro. The receptor's source is a human donor who had recovered from COVID-19.

Here the CDR3 DNA reads TGTGCCAGCAGCTTAGCAGGGACAGGGGTTGGCTACACCTTC. As protein: CASSLAGTGVGYTF. The gene calls are TRBV7-2 and TRBJ1-2; 10 bases match TRBD1. Trimming cost V 0 bases and J 7 bases; bases outside gene matches: 2. Germline CDR1 SGHTA, CDR2 FQGNSA. This CDR3 has 14 amino acids.